A selection of T cell receptor beta chains follows, all from one sample in a study of human T cells and chemical hapten exposure. MiXCR, applied by TCRdb to the RACE reads, yields one record per CDR3 protein. This table holds tens of thousands of distinct CDR3 sequences, 13% found once. Source: whole blood, taken in connection with sensitization to the hapten diphenylcyclopropenone (DPC). All receptors derive from a woman aged 45-65 years with alopecia areata. Some clones in this sample may be carry-over from other donors' samples. CDR3s include the opening cysteine and the closing phenylalanine or tryptophan. Fields, in order: CDR3 protein, CDR3 DNA, V gene, D gene, clone size, J gene. D genes are given only for firm matches. A row's size may be missing; if present it is once, few, many or a size class.

CSASTPRAGNQPQHF | TGCAGTGCTAGCACCCCAAGGGCGGGAAATCAGCCCCAGCATTTT | TRBV20-1 | NA | few | TRBJ1-5
CASASPTAGVRSIETQYF | TGTGCTAGTGCCTCCCCGACAGCGGGAGTCAGATCAATAGAGACCCAGTACTTC | TRBV12-5 | TRBD2 | many | TRBJ2-5
CASYLLARTYEQYF | TGTGCCAGCTACCTACTAGCGCGAACCTACGAGCAGTACTTC | TRBV28 | TRBD2 | NA | TRBJ2-7
CASSLGPPFVQYF | TGTGCCAGCAGCTTAGGCCCTCCTTTCGTGCAGTACTTC | TRBV11-2 | NA | few | TRBJ2-7
CASSPLKGQTTGELFF | TGCGCCAGCAGTCCTTTGAAAGGACAGACTACCGGGGAGCTGTTTTTT | TRBV10-1 | NA | many | TRBJ2-2
CASSPDLGQGEKLFF | TGTGCCAGCAGTCCAGACCTGGGACAGGGAGAAAAACTGTTTTTT | TRBV6-6 | TRBD1 | few | TRBJ1-4
CATSTAGVYNEQFF | TGTGCCACCAGCACGGCGGGCGTATACAATGAGCAGTTCTTC | TRBV15 | NA | few | TRBJ2-1
CASSFRRTSSYNEQFF | TGTGCCAGCAGCTTCCGGAGGACGAGCTCCTACAATGAGCAGTTCTTC | TRBV11-2 | NA | few | TRBJ2-1
CASSIPGTHPNEQFF | TGTGCCAGCAGCATTCCAGGGACCCACCCCAATGAGCAGTTCTTC | TRBV9 | NA | NA | TRBJ2-1
CASSPPGTAYNEQFF | TGTGCCAGCAGCCCCCCCGGGACAGCTTACAATGAGCAGTTCTTC | TRBV7-6 | TRBD1 | NA | TRBJ2-1
CASSESGALGEAFF | TGTGCCAGCAGTGAAAGCGGGGCGTTGGGTGAAGCTTTCTTT | TRBV2 | NA | NA | TRBJ1-1
CASSLGAGPGETQYF | TGTGCCAGCAGCTTAGGTGCAGGGCCCGGGGAGACCCAGTACTTC | TRBV11-2 | NA | NA | TRBJ2-5
CASKGGGYEQYF | TGTGCCAGCAAAGGGGGCGGATACGAGCAGTACTTC | TRBV28 | TRBD1 | NA | TRBJ2-7
CASSPLGTTTTDTQYF | TGTGCCAGCTCACCCTTAGGGACTACAACCACAGATACGCAGTATTTT | TRBV18 | TRBD2 | NA | TRBJ2-3
CASSYLAARYREQFF | TGTGCCAGCAGTTATCTAGCGGCTAGATATCGGGAGCAGTTCTTC | TRBV7-6 | TRBD2 | many | TRBJ2-1
CATASGGSTDTQYF | TGTGCCACCGCTAGCGGGGGAAGCACAGATACGCAGTATTTT | TRBV10-3 | TRBD2 | many | TRBJ2-3
CASSYTDYTGELFF | TGTGCCAGCAGTTATACAGACTACACCGGGGAGCTGTTTTTT | TRBV27 | NA | few | TRBJ2-2
CASSVPGTGHQPQHF | TGTGCCAGTAGTGTCCCCGGGACAGGTCATCAGCCCCAGCATTTT | TRBV19 | TRBD1 | many | TRBJ1-5
CASSKTGSDTEAFF | TGTGCCAGCAGTAAAACAGGGAGCGACACTGAAGCTTTCTTT | TRBV6-4 | NA | NA | TRBJ1-1
CASSFERNPYNEQFF | TGTGCCAGCAGCTTCGAGCGAAACCCCTACAATGAGCAGTTCTTC | TRBV11-2 | NA | NA | TRBJ2-1
CASSQAQGGWTLHF | TGTGCCAGCAGCCAAGCTCAGGGCGGATGGACCCTCCACTTT | TRBV3-1 | NA | NA | TRBJ1-6
CASSLSAGEYNEQFF | TGCGCCAGCAGCTTGTCGGCGGGAGAGTACAATGAGCAGTTCTTC | TRBV5-1 | TRBD2 | NA | TRBJ2-1
CASSQNSQFYNEQFF | TGTGCCAGCAGCCAAAACTCGCAGTTCTACAATGAGCAGTTCTTC | TRBV7-9 | NA | many | TRBJ2-1
CASRALGNSPLHF | TGTGCCAGCAGGGCCTTGGGTAATTCACCCCTCCACTTT | TRBV2 | NA | NA | TRBJ1-6
CASRRGVDGYTF | TGTGCCAGCCGGCGCGGAGTTGATGGCTACACCTTC | TRBV9 | NA | NA | TRBJ1-2
CASSLVLGKNTEAFF | TGTGCCAGCAGCTTGGTTCTGGGAAAGAACACTGAAGCTTTCTTT | TRBV5-4 | NA | NA | TRBJ1-1
CASSVFDRVSNYGYTF | TGTGCCAGCAGCGTGTTTGACAGGGTCTCTAACTATGGCTACACCTTC | TRBV9 | TRBD1 | few | TRBJ1-2
CASSFGTSGSPSEETQYF | TGCGCCAGCAGCTTCGGGACTAGCGGGAGTCCCTCGGAAGAGACCCAGTACTTC | TRBV5-1 | TRBD2 | few | TRBJ2-5
CASSNGLEEKLFF | TGTGCCAGCAGTAACGGACTGGAAGAAAAACTGTTTTTT | TRBV2 | NA | NA | TRBJ1-4
CSVLLAGDPYNEQFF | TGCAGCGTATTACTAGCGGGAGACCCCTACAATGAGCAGTTCTTC | TRBV29-1 | TRBD2 | NA | TRBJ2-1
CATSRDSREETQYF | TGTGCCACCAGCAGAGATAGTAGGGAAGAGACCCAGTACTTC | TRBV15 | NA | NA | TRBJ2-5
CASSLSTGYGYTF | TGTGCCAGCAGTTTATCCACGGGCTATGGCTACACCTTC | TRBV27 | NA | NA | TRBJ1-2
CSTRMTALNEQFF | TGCAGCACGAGAATGACAGCGCTAAATGAGCAGTTCTTC | TRBV29-1 | NA | NA | TRBJ2-1
CASSFEAVAGGSTDTQYF | TGTGCCAGCAGCTTCGAGGCGGTGGCGGGAGGGAGCACAGATACGCAGTATTTT | TRBV11-2 | TRBD2 | NA | TRBJ2-3
CASSHLPVSGNTIYF | TGTGCCAGCAGTCACCTCCCCGTCTCTGGAAACACCATATATTTT | TRBV3-1 | NA | NA | TRBJ1-3
CASSVTGLGYNEQFF | TGTGCCAGCAGCGTAACGGGACTTGGCTACAATGAGCAGTTCTTC | TRBV9 | NA | NA | TRBJ2-1
CASSVRLAGAGGDTQYF | TGTGCCAGCAGCGTCAGACTAGCGGGAGCCGGTGGCGATACGCAGTATTTT | TRBV7-2 | TRBD2 | many | TRBJ2-3
CAISEQLAGGFYNEQFF | TGTGCCATCAGTGAGCAGTTAGCGGGAGGGTTCTACAATGAGCAGTTCTTC | TRBV10-3 | TRBD2 | few | TRBJ2-1
CASSQGRRDTEAFF | TGTGCCAGCAGTCAAGGACGTAGGGACACTGAAGCTTTCTTT | TRBV6-2/TRBV6-3 | NA | NA | TRBJ1-1
CASIQQGASSGANVLTF | TGTGCCAGCATCCAGCAGGGGGCGAGTTCTGGGGCCAACGTCCTGACTTTC | TRBV21-1 | NA | NA | TRBJ2-6
CASSQGPQREGHNEQFF | TGCGCCAGCAGCCAGGGCCCCCAGCGGGAGGGCCACAATGAGCAGTTCTTC | TRBV4-1 | TRBD2 | NA | TRBJ2-1
CASSRETGLEQYF | TGTGCCAGCTCACGAGAGACAGGCCTCGAGCAGTACTTC | TRBV18 | NA | few | TRBJ2-7
CASSYSEGWRIAPDEQYF | TGTGCCAGCAGTTACTCTGAAGGATGGCGCATCGCTCCTGACGAGCAGTACTTC | TRBV6-5 | NA | few | TRBJ2-7
CASSLIGGWGGEQFF | TGTGCCAGCAGCTTAATCGGGGGATGGGGAGGTGAGCAGTTCTTC | TRBV7-2 | NA | many | TRBJ2-1
CASSRGDRVLSEQFF | TGTGCCAGCAGCAGGGGGGACAGGGTTCTCAGTGAGCAGTTCTTC | TRBV7-9 | TRBD1 | many | TRBJ2-1
CSVEDLPRVADTQYF | TGCAGCGTTGAAGATCTCCCGCGGGTCGCAGATACGCAGTATTTT | TRBV29-1 | NA | few | TRBJ2-3
CSGSAGAEAFF | TGCAGCGGCTCGGCGGGGGCTGAAGCTTTCTTT | TRBV29-1 | NA | NA | TRBJ1-1
CASSPPGTQGYTF | TGTGCCAGCAGTCCCCCTGGGACACAGGGCTACACCTTC | TRBV28 | NA | NA | TRBJ1-2
CASGLVVDRVSNQPQHF | TGTGCTAGTGGTTTGGTCGTGGACAGGGTAAGCAATCAGCCCCAGCATTTT | TRBV12-5 | TRBD1 | few | TRBJ1-5
CASSLSGGGREAFF | TGTGCCAGCAGTTTATCAGGGGGTGGGAGAGAAGCTTTCTTT | TRBV27 | NA | few | TRBJ1-1
CANSQELASSYEQYF | TGTGCCAACAGCCAGGAACTAGCTTCTAGCTACGAGCAGTACTTC | TRBV3-1 | NA | NA | TRBJ2-7
CASSPPHTYNEQFF | TGTGCCAGCAGCCCCCCGCATACCTACAATGAGCAGTTCTTC | TRBV7-9 | NA | many | TRBJ2-1
CASSQGTSGNTIYF | TGCGCCAGCAGCCAGGGGACCTCTGGAAACACCATATATTTT | TRBV5-1 | NA | few | TRBJ1-3
CASSSLDFGYTF | TGTGCCAGCAGCTCCTTGGACTTCGGCTACACCTTC | TRBV7-8 | NA | many | TRBJ1-2
CAISPAGADYGYTF | TGTGCCATCAGCCCCGCGGGGGCGGACTATGGCTACACCTTC | TRBV10-3 | NA | NA | TRBJ1-2